A single T cell receptor beta chain is shown here with its context. In this sample, this clone turned up a few times. It lacks a known antigen. No base quality values were provided; no much bigger clone lies one nucleotide off. One collaborating source in Seattle enrolled patients while the patients were actively infected and followed the patients over time throughout the course of disease. The collaborating institutions used their own protocols to collect whole blood in K2EDTA tubes. For TCRbeta analysis, collaborators shipped samples as frozen whole blood, isolated PBMCs, or DNA extracted from either of those sample types. From its cysteine to its phenylalanine, the CDR3 spans 12 amino acids. Only the CDR3 part of the read is kept: 36 bases, read in frame from the first base. The trim is 6 bases for V and 2 bases for J, with a gap of 11 bases between the germline ends. As encoded in the germline V gene, CDR1 is SQVTM while CDR2 is ANQGSEA.

The immunoSEQ Assay, a bias-controlled multiplex PCR, was used to amplify TCRbeta CDR3 regions from genomic DNA. Per the original workflow: Nucleated cell counts per sample were estimated from amplification of reference gene primers within the assay. To quantify the absolute abundance of each unique TCRbeta CDR3 rearrangement, sequence reads were collapsed and filtered. Productive Simpson clonality was computed per sample as the square root of Simpson's diversity index over productive rearrangements. The clones in this table, taken by TCRdb from immuneACCESS, are in-frame only. Not every clone is retained; where verified, under half of the shortfall comes from an unresolved V gene, and the cause of the rest is unknown. That table supplies the V and J calls and clone size; D and trimming were determined from the DNA. This sample is represented by 300,000 to 400,000 clones; about 90% of them were singletons. The top ten clones comprise 6% to 7% of the sample.

These data originate in a study of blood T cell repertoires in COVID-19 (dated by TCRdb to between 2020 and 2021). Study-level background: Collaborator samples came from the United States, Italy and Spain and covered acute and convalescent phases of COVID-19. The material from the prospective study consisted of cDNA or gDNA derived from T cells, B-cell-depleted T cells, or PBMCs. Deeply sampled blood TCRbeta repertoires from subjects exposed to, actively infected with, or recovered from COVID-19 were included in the dataset. The repertoires were made available in a free public database intended to serve as a resource for research on the immune response to SARS-CoV-2. The samples were drawn from two sources: the first 160 participants of the ongoing ImmuneRACE study, and about 1,300 subjects contributed by 6 global collaborators. Sample metadata almost always included a de-identified subject ID, COVID-19 status, age in years and sex. HLA class I and class II types, where available, came from metadata supplied by the sample provider rather than from assay-based typing.

Summary of the overall study and its limitations: Clinical and demographic metadata were provided uncurated, with the amount varying by source and participant.

The rearrangement combines TRBV29-1 with TRBJ2-7, and perhaps TRBD1 as D gene, on 5 matching bases. What was sequenced was peripheral blood. The origin of this receptor is a woman in her fifties or sixties with COVID-19, enrolled during active disease. The DNA sequence is given as TGCAGCGTGCAGGGCGGTACCTACGAGCAGTACTTC. It encodes CSVQGGTYEQYF.